In its sample, the clone carrying this T cell receptor beta chain was seen a few times. TCRdb fed the RT-PCR reads into MiXCR, producing one record per CDR3 protein. The sample lists more than 550,000 distinct CDR3 sequences, approximately 15% seen once, with 3.6% in the top ten. V was pared by 5 bases and J by 5 bases, with 9 bases of the junction left unmatched. Germline values: CDR1 MDHEN, CDR2 SYDVKM. This CDR3 region has 16 residues. Material: memory CD4+ T cells from blood. The sequence was obtained from a female donor in good health, serving as a healthy control. This rearrangement joins TRBV28 to TRBJ1-2; 12 nucleotides match TRBD1. This chain's CDR3 is CASSIISGQGAYGYTF. In DNA, the CDR3 is TGTGCCAGCAGTATCATTTCGGGACAGGGGGCGTATGGCTACACCTTC.